This passage covers 25 T cell receptor beta chains from one sample sequenced in a study of blood T cell repertoires in COVID-19. TCRdb's copy holds only in-frame clones and misses some; the assay was immunoSEQ multiplex PCR. The sample contains approximately 170,000 clones, 80% to 90% of which appear only once. Sequencing was carried out using peripheral blood. These receptors originate from a man aged 45-60 years with active or convalescent COVID-19.

There are a few counts of this clone. The rearrangement joins TRBV29-1 to TRBJ2-7; perhaps TRBD2 as D (5 bases). The CDR3 has 13 residues. V dropped 0 bases and J dropped 8 bases, with 14 bases sitting between them. Germline-derived CDR1 and CDR2 are SQVTM and ANQGSEA. This CDR3 reads CSVEEGGSMKQYF. As DNA, the CDR3 is TGCAGCGTTGAAGAAGGCGGGTCGATGAAGCAGTACTTC.

This chain joins TRBV18 and TRBJ2-3; TRBD1 matches 7 bases. Germline V gives CDR1 KGHSH, CDR2 LQKENI. This CDR3 has 16 residues. After removal of 3 bases from V and 8 bases from J, the junction contained 14 bases not matched to a gene. The CDR3 protein is CASSPRPGTVKGTQYF. CDR3 coding DNA: TGTGCCAGCTCACCCCGTCCCGGGACAGTTAAGGGTACGCAGTATTTT.

The chain has TRBV3-1 (or the pseudogene TRBV3-2) and TRBJ2-7; TRBD1 agrees at 8 bases. Per germline, CDR1 LGHDT and CDR2 YNNKEL (reference sequence). This CDR3 spans 14 amino acids. The ends lost 4 bases at V and 5 bases at J; junction bases unmatched: 7. The CDR3 loop is CASSLSDRANEQYF. The CDR3 DNA reads as TGTGCCAGCAGCCTCTCGGACAGGGCCAACGAGCAGTACTTC.

The V and J genes are TRBV6-5 and TRBJ1-1; 7 bases agree with TRBD1. Germline lookup yields CDR1 MNHEY and CDR2 SVGAGI. V was pared by 6 bases and J by 0 bases, with 4 bases of the junction left unmatched. This CDR3 has 14 amino acids. Here the CDR3 DNA reads TGTGCCAGCAGACCGGGACAGCTGAACACTGAAGCTTTCTTT. It is translated as CASRPGQLNTEAFF.

This chain joins TRBV7-2 and TRBJ2-3; D is ambiguous. The ends were cut back, 5 bases at V and 2 bases at J, with 11 bases in the middle. Germline lookup yields CDR1 SGHTA and CDR2 FQGNSA. The CDR3 totals 14 residues. The CDR3: CASSTGDFTDTQYF. CDR3 sequence (DNA): TGTGCCAGCAGCACCGGAGACTTCACAGATACGCAGTATTTT.

The chain carries TRBV9 and TRBJ2-5, with 8 bases identical to TRBD2. The trim removed 3 bases at V and 9 bases at J, leaving 16 bases unmatched. Germline V CDR1 and CDR2: SGDLS, YYNGEE. The CDR3 is 16 residues long. For the CDR3, the DNA is TGTGCCAGCAGCGCGGCCGGGGGGGGCAGGGAGAGGGCCCAGTACTTC. Translated, it gives CASSAAGGGRERAQYF.

The J gene is TRBJ2-5, the V gene TRBV4-2, with 12 bases aligning to TRBD1. Germline loops: CDR1 LGHNA, CDR2 YNFKEQ. The CDR3 is made up of 16 amino acids. J was trimmed by 5 bases and V by 3 bases; bases with no gene match: 7. The CDR3 loop reads CASSQDPGQGAETQYF. DNA for the CDR3: TGTGCCAGCAGCCAGGACCCGGGACAGGGGGCTGAGACCCAGTACTTC.

The chain employs TRBV7-7 and TRBJ1-3; D is perhaps TRBD1 (5 bases). Per germline, CDR1 SSHAT and CDR2 FNYEAQ (reference sequence). The V end was cut by 5 bases, the J end by 3 bases, with 20 bases between. This CDR3 contains 17 residues. CDR3 in amino acids: CASSNNLRASLGNTIYF. The DNA of the CDR3 is TGTGCCAGCAGCAACAACCTCAGGGCCTCTCTTGGAAACACCATATATTTT.

This rearrangement joins TRBV6-2 or TRBV6-3 to TRBJ2-3; 7 bases match TRBD2. With 3 bases clipped from V and 4 bases from J, the junction kept 7 bases outside the gene matches. This CDR3 comprises 15 residues. The germline gives CDR1 MNHEY, CDR2 SVGEGT. The CDR3: CASSYGGGPPDTQYF. Here the CDR3 DNA reads TGTGCCAGCAGTTATGGCGGGGGACCCCCAGATACGCAGTATTTT.

The CDR3 protein is CASSSGSNTEAFF. For the CDR3, the DNA is TGTGCCAGCAGCTCAGGGTCTAACACTGAAGCTTTCTTT. J is TRBJ1-1 and V is TRBV11-2, with D possibly matching TRBD1 (5 bases). In germline, CDR1 is SGHAT, CDR2 FQNNGV. This CDR3 is built from 13 residues. V dropped 4 bases and J dropped 2 bases, with 8 bases sitting between them.

This clone was seen only once. This sequence joins TRBV28 and TRBJ1-5; D is ambiguous. The CDR3 runs 12 residues. Germline CDR1 MDHEN, CDR2 SYDVKM. V lost 11 bases to trimming and J lost 3 bases, with 11 bases between them. CDR3 sequence (DNA): TGTGCCGCACACGAAAACAATCAGCCCCAGCATTTT. Residues: CAAHENNQPQHF.

This chain connects TRBV24-1 to TRBJ2-7; tentatively, D is TRBD1 (5 bases). Germline V gives CDR1 KGHDR, CDR2 SFDVKD. This CDR3 spans 12 amino acids. Trimming pared 7 bases from V and 2 bases from J, leaving 8 bases between. For the CDR3, the DNA is TGTGCCACCAGCACAGGTCCCTACGAGCAGTACTTC. Translated: CATSTGPYEQYF.

This clone has a single count. The chain couples TRBV29-1 to TRBJ1-2, with D possibly being TRBD1 (5 bases). V shed 7 bases and J shed 8 bases, with 17 bases lying between them. The length of the CDR3 is 12 residues. CDR1 is SQVTM and CDR2 is ANQGSEA in the germline V gene. The CDR3 spells CSGKKGHWGYTF. The CDR3 DNA is TGCAGCGGGAAAAAGGGGCACTGGGGCTACACCTTC.

This clone was counted a single time. This rearrangement joins TRBV27 to TRBJ2-7; D uncertain. Trimming removed 8 bases from V and 3 bases from J, with 14 bases in between. CDR3 length equals 13 residues. Germline V gene sequence: CDR1 MNHEY, CDR2 SMNVEV (reference sequence). CDR3 loop: CASSLGRYYEQYF. CDR3 DNA sequence: TGTGCCAGCTCTCTTGGGCGCTACTACGAGCAGTACTTC.

V usage is TRBV12-3 or TRBV12-4 and J usage is TRBJ1-3; possible D gene TRBD1, 5 bases. CDR3 length: 13 amino acids. The V end lost 4 bases, the J end lost 4 bases, and 8 bases lay between the germline ends. The CDR3 loop is CASSSGRGNTIYF. Written as DNA, the CDR3 is TGTGCCAGCAGTTCAGGGAGGGGAAACACCATATATTTT.

V is TRBV28 and J is TRBJ1-5; no clear D gene. This CDR3 has 14 amino acids. The germline gives CDR1 MDHEN, CDR2 SYDVKM. V gave up 7 bases and J gave up 0 bases, with 10 bases separating them. Here the CDR3 reads CASTHFGSNQPQHF. The CDR3, as DNA: TGTGCCAGCACCCACTTTGGTAGCAATCAGCCCCAGCATTTT.

The chain recombines TRBV2 with TRBJ2-1, with TRBD2 matching 8 bases. J lost 6 bases, V lost 7 bases, and 8 bases had no gene match. The CDR3 is 14 amino acids. Germline lookup yields CDR1 SNHLY and CDR2 FYNNEI. CDR3 DNA sequence: TGTGCCAGCACCGCCGGACTAGCCTCCAATGAGCAGTTCTTC. As protein: CASTAGLASNEQFF. The full variable domain, its missing parts supplied by reference TRBV2 and TRBJ2-1, is EPEVTQTPSHQVTQMGQEVILRCVPISNHLYFYWYRQILGQKVEFLVSFYNNEISEKSEIFDDQFSVERPDGSNFTLKIRSTKLEDSAMYFCASTAGLASNEQFFGPGTRLTVL.

The V gene is TRBV3-1 (or the pseudogene TRBV3-2), the J gene TRBJ1-1, with 9 bases that match TRBD1. Losses at the gene ends were 4 bases for V and 1 base for J; bases not matched to a gene: 4. The CDR3 totals 15 residues. Germline V CDR1 and CDR2: LGHDT, YNNKEL (reference sequence). The CDR3 spells CASSLTGQGNTEAFF. The CDR3 DNA sequence: TGTGCCAGCAGCCTGACGGGACAGGGGAACACTGAAGCTTTCTTT.

The chain employs TRBV5-1 and TRBJ1-1; D is unclear. The germline CDR1 and CDR2 sequences are SGHRS and YFSETQ. This CDR3 is built from 14 residues. V lost 0 bases and J 6 bases, leaving 12 bases between the germline ends. The CDR3 loop is CASSLDLQIAEAFF. The CDR3 bases are TGCGCCAGCAGCTTGGATCTGCAGATCGCTGAAGCTTTCTTT.

The rearrangement links TRBV27 to TRBJ1-2, with D tentatively TRBD1 (5 bases). This CDR3 is built from 12 residues. V lost 5 bases and J 4 bases, leaving 8 bases between the germline ends. Germline values: CDR1 MNHEY, CDR2 SMNVEV (reference sequence). The CDR3 loop is CASSRQGYGYTF. Written as DNA, the CDR3 is TGTGCCAGCAGTCGGCAGGGCTATGGCTACACCTTC.

The genes are TRBV30 and TRBJ1-5, with no clear D. Trimming took off 0 bases at V and 6 bases at J, with 15 bases between the two ends. From germline, CDR1 is GTSNPN and CDR2 SVGIG (reference sequence). The CDR3 has 15 residues. The CDR3 loop is CAWSVLGSGSQPQHF. The CDR3 nucleotides are TGTGCCTGGAGTGTATTGGGGTCTGGGAGTCAGCCCCAGCATTTT.

The chain has TRBV20-1 and TRBJ2-1, with D perhaps TRBD2 (5 bases). CDR3 length equals 13 residues. CDR1 and CDR2 from the germline V gene are DFQATT and SNEGSKA (reference sequence). Between the trimmed V and J ends, which lost 3 bases and 4 bases, there was a span of 10 bases. The CDR3 DNA reads TGCAGTGCTAGTAATCGCGGGTACAATGAGCAGTTCTTC. Encoded protein: CSASNRGYNEQFF.

The rearrangement joins TRBV3-1 (or the pseudogene TRBV3-2) to TRBJ2-7; perhaps TRBD2 as D (5 bases). Germline V gene sequence: CDR1 LGHDT, CDR2 YNNKEL (reference sequence). V gave up 0 bases and J gave up 0 bases, with 12 bases separating them. The CDR3 has 16 residues. Written as DNA, the CDR3 is TGTGCCAGCAGCCAAGATATTGGACTCGGCTCCTACGAGCAGTACTTC. As protein: CASSQDIGLGSYEQYF.

The rearrangement uses TRBV7-3 and TRBJ2-5, with TRBD1 matching over 12 bases. The ends lost 1 base at V and 7 bases at J; junction bases unmatched: 7. The CDR3 length is 16 residues. The germline V gene has CDR1 SGHTA and CDR2 FQGTGA. Here the CDR3 reads CASSLIGGQGATTQYF. The CDR3 coding sequence is TGTGCCAGCAGCTTAATCGGGGGACAGGGGGCGACGACCCAGTACTTC.

This chain joins TRBV5-1 and TRBJ1-1; weak D call: TRBD1 (6 bases). This CDR3 region has 15 residues. V was pared by 1 base and J by 4 bases, with 14 bases between. Germline V gives CDR1 SGHRS, CDR2 YFSETQ. CDR3: CASSLRGGRSTEAFF. The CDR3 DNA sequence: TGCGCCAGCAGCTTGCGCGGGGGGCGATCCACTGAAGCTTTCTTT.